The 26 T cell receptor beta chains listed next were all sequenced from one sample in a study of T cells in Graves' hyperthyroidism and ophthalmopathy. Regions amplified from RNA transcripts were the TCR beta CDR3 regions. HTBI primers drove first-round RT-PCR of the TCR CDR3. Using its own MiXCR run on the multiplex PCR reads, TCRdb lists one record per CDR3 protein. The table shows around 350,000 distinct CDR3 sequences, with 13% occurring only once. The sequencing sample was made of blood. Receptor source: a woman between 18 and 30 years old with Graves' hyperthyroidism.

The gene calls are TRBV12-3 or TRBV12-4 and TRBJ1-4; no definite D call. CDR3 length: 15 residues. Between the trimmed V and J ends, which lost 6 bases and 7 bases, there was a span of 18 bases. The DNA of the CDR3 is TGTGCCAGCAGCCACAACACTCCACGGGGTGAAAAACTGTTTTTT. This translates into CASSHNTPRGEKLFF.

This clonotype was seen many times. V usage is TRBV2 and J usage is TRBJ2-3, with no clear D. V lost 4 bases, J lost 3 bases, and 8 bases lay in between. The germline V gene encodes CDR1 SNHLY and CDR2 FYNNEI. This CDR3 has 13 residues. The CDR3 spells CASSVVATDTQYF. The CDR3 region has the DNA TGTGCCAGCAGTGTGGTGGCAACAGATACGCAGTATTTT.

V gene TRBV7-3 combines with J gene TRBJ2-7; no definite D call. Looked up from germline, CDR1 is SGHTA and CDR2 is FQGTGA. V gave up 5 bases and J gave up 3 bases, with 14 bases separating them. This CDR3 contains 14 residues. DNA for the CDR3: TGTGCCAGCAGCGACCCACCTTTCAGCTACGAGCAGTACTTC. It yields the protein CASSDPPFSYEQYF.

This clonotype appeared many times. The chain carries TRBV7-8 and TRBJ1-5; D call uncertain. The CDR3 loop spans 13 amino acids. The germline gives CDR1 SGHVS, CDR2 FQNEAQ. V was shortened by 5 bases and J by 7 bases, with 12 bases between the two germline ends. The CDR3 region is CASSTRGKQPQHF. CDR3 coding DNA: TGTGCCAGCAGCACCCGCGGGAAGCAGCCCCAGCATTTT.

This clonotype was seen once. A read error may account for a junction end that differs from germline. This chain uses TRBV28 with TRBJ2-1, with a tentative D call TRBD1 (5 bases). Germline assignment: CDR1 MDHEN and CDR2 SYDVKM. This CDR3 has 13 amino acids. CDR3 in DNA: TGTGCCAGCTCACGTCGGACGGACAATGAGCAGCTCTTC. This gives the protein CASSRRTDNEQLF.

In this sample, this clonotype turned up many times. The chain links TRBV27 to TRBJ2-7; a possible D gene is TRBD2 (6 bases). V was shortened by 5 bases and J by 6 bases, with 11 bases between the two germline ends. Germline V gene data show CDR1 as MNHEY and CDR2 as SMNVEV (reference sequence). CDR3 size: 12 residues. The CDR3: CASSPLGGEQYF. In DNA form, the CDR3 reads TGTGCCAGCAGTCCCTTGGGGGGCGAGCAGTACTTC.

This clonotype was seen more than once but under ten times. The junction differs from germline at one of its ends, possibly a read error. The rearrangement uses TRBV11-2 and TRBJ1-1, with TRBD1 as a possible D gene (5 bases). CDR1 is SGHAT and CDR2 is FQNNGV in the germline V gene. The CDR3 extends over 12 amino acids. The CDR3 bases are TGCGCCAGCAGCCAGTCATGGGGGGACGCTTTCTTT. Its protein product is CASSQSWGDAFF. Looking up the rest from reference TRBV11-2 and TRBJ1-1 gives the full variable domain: EAGVAQSPRYKIIEKRQSVAFWCNPISGHATLYWYQQILGQGPKLLIQFQNNGVVDDSQLPKDRFSAERLKGVDSTLKIQPAKLEDSAVYLCASSQSWGDAFFGQGTRLTVV.

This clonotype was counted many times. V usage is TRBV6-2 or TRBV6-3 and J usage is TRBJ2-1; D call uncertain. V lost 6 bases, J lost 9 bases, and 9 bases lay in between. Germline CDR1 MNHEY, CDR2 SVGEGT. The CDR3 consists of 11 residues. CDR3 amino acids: CASSLVSEQFF. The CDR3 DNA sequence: TGTGCCAGCAGCTTAGTAAGTGAGCAGTTCTTC.

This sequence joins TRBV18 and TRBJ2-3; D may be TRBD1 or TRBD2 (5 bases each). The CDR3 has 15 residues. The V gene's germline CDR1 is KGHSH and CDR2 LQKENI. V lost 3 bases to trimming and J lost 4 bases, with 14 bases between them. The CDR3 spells CASSPRDQRADTQYF. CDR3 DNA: TGTGCCAGCTCACCTCGGGACCAACGGGCAGATACGCAGTATTTT.

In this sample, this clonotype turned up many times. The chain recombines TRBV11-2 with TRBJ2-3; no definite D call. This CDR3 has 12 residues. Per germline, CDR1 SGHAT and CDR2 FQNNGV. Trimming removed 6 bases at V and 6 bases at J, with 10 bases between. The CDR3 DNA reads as TGTGCCAGCAGTTTCGGGTGGGATACGCAGTATTTT. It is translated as CASSFGWDTQYF.

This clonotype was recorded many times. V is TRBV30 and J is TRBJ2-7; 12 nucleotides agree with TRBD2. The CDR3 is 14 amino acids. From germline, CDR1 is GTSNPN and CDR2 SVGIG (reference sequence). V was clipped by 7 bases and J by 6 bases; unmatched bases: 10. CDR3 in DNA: TGTGCCTTTCGGGGGGGGACTAGCGGGTCCGAGCAGTACTTC. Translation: CAFRGGTSGSEQYF.

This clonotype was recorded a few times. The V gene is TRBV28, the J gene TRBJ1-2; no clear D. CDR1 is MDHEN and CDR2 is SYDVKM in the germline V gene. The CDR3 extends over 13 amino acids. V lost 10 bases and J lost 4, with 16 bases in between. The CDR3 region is CATERRGAYGYTF. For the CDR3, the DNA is TGTGCCACCGAAAGACGGGGAGCCTATGGCTACACCTTC.

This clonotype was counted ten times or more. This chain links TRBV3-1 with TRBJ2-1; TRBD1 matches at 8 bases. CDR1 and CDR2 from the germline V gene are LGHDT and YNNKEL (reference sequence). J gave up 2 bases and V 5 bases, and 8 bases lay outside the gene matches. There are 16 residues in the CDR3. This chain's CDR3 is CASSDNTGGTYNEQFF. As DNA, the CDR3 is TGTGCCAGCAGCGATAATACAGGGGGTACCTACAATGAGCAGTTCTTC.

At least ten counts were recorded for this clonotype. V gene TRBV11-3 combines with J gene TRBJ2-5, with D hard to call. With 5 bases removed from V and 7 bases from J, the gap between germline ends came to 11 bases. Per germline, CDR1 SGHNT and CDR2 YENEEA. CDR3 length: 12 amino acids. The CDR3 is CASSPDSGTQYF. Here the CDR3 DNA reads TGTGCCAGCAGCCCAGATTCGGGGACCCAGTACTTC. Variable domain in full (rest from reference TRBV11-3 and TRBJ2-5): EAGVVQSPRYKIIEKKQPVAFWCNPISGHNTLYWYLQNLGQGPELLIRYENEEAVDDSQLPKDRFSAERLKGVDSTLKIQPAELGDSAVYLCASSPDSGTQYFGPGTRLLVL.

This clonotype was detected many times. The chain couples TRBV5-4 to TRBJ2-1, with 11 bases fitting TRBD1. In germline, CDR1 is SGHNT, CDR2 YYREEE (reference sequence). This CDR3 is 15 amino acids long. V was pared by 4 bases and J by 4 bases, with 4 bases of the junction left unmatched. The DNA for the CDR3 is TGTGCCAGCAGCCTGGGACAGGGGGATTACAATGAGCAGTTCTTC. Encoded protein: CASSLGQGDYNEQFF. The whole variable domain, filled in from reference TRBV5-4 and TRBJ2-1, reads ETGVTQSPTHLIKTRGQQVTLRCSSQSGHNTVSWYQQALGQGPQFIFQYYREEENGRGNFPPRFSGLQFPNYSSELNVNALELDDSALYLCASSLGQGDYNEQFFGPGTRLTVL.

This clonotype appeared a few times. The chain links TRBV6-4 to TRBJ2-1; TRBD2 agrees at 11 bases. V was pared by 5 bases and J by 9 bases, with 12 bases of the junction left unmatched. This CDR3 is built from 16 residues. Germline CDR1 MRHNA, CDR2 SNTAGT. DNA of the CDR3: TGTGCCAGCAGTAAGGGACTAGCGGCTGGTTCGGGTGAGCAGTTCTTC. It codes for CASSKGLAAGSGEQFF.

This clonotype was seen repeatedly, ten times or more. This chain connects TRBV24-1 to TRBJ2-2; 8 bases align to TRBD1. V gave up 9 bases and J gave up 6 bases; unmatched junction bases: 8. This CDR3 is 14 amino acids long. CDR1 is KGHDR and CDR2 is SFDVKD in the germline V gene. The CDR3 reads CATESGGASGELFF. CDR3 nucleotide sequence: TGTGCCACCGAATCAGGGGGCGCATCCGGGGAGCTGTTTTTT.

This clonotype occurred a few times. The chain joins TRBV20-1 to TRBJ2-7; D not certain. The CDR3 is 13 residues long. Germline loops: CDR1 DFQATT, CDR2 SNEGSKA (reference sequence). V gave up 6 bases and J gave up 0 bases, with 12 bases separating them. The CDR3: CSARLVRSYEQYF. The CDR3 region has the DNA TGCAGTGCCAGATTAGTTCGCTCCTACGAGCAGTACTTC.

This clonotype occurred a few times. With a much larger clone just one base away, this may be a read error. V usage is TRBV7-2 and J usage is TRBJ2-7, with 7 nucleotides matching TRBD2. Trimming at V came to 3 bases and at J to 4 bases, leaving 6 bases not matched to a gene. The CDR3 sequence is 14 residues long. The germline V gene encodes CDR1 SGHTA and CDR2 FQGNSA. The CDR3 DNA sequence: TGTGCCAGCAGCTTCTTCTGGGGGGGGTACGAGCAGTACTTC. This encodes CASSFFWGGYEQYF.

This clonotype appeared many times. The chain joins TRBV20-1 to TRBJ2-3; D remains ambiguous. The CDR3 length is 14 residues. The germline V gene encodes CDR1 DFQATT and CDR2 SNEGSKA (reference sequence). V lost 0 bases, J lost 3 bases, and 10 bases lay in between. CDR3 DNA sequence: TGCAGTGCTAGAGAGGCGCCCCTTACAGATACGCAGTATTTT. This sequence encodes CSAREAPLTDTQYF.

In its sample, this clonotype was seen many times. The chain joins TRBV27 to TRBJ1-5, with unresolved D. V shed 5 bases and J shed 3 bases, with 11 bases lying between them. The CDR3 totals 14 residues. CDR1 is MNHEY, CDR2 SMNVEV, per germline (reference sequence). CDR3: CASSPGLNNQPQHF. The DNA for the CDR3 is TGTGCCAGCAGTCCCGGACTAAACAATCAGCCCCAGCATTTT.

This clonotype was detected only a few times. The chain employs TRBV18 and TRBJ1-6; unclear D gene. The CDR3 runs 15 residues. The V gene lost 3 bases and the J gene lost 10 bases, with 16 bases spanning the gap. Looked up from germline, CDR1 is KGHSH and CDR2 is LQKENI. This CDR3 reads CASSPPAAGNSPLHF. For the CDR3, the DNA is TGTGCCAGCTCACCCCCCGCGGCGGGGAACTCACCCCTCCACTTT. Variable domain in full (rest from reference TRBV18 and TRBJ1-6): NAGVMQNPRHLVRRRGQEARLRCSPMKGHSHVYWYRQLPEEGLKFMVYLQKENIIDESGMPKERFSAEFPKEGPSILRIQQVVRGDSAAYFCASSPPAAGNSPLHFGNGTRLTVT.

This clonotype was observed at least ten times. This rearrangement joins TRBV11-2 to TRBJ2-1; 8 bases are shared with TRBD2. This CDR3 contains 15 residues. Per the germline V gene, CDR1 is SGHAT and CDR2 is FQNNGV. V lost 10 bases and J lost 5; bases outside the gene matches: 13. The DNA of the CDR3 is TGTGCCACCCGACCGGCGGGGGGTTTGGACAATGAGCAGTTCTTC. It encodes CATRPAGGLDNEQFF. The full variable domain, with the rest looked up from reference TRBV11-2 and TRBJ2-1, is EAGVAQSPRYKIIEKRQSVAFWCNPISGHATLYWYQQILGQGPKLLIQFQNNGVVDDSQLPKDRFSAERLKGVDSTLKIQPAKLEDSAVYLCATRPAGGLDNEQFFGPGTRLTVL.

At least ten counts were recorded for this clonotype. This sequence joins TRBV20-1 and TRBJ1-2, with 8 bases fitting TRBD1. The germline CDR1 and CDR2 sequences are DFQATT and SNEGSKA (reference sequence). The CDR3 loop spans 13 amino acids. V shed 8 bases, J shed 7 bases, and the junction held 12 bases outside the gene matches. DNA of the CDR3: TGCAGTCCCCCTGGACAGGGTATAACTGGCTACACCTTC. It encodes CSPPGQGITGYTF.

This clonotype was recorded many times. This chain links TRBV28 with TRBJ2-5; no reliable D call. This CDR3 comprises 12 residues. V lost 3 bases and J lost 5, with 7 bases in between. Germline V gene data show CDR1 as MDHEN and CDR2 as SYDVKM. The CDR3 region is CASSFARETQYF. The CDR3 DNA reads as TGTGCCAGCAGTTTCGCGCGGGAGACCCAGTACTTC.

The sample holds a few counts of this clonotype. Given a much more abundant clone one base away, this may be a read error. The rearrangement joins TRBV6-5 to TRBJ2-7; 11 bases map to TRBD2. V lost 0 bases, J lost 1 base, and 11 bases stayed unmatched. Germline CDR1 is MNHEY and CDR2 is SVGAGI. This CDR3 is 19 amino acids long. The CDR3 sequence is CASSYSRASGTSGSYEQYF. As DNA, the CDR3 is TGTGCCAGCAGTTACTCGCGGGCCTCGGGGACTAGCGGATCCTACGAGCAGTACTTC.